A selection of T cell receptor beta chains follows, all from one sample in a study of neoadjuvant anti-PD-1 for oral cavity cancer. Repertoires were generated with immunoSEQ multiplex PCR, while TCRdb's copy carries only in-frame clones and drops some. The table records nearly 15,000 clones, under 40% of them present only once. Sequenced here: tumor tissue, sampled after nivolumab (anti-PD-1) treatment. These receptors came from a person aged 40-85 years with oral cavity squamous cell carcinoma. Both conserved end residues are part of each CDR3. A D gene is named only where the DNA matches it firmly. The size entry is marked missing in some rows and otherwise reads once, few, many or a size class.

J gene: TRBJ2-2; D gene: TRBD2; clone size: NA; V gene: TRBV7-9; CDR3 DNA: TGTGCCAGCAGCTTACTAGCGGGGGGGCCCAGCGGGGAGCTGTTTTTT; CDR3 protein: CASSLLAGGPSGELFF
J gene: TRBJ2-1; D gene: NA; clone size: few; V gene: TRBV5-4; CDR3 DNA: TGTGCCAGCAGCTCCTGGGATGAGCAGTTCTTC; CDR3 protein: CASSSWDEQFF
J gene: TRBJ1-1; D gene: NA; clone size: NA; V gene: TRBV7-3; CDR3 DNA: TGTGCCAGCAGCTTAACGACAGGGAACACTGAAGCTTTCTTT; CDR3 protein: CASSLTTGNTEAFF
J gene: TRBJ2-5; D gene: NA; clone size: NA; V gene: TRBV6-5; CDR3 DNA: TGTGCCAGCCGGACCGGGCGCCGGGAGACCCAGTACTTC; CDR3 protein: CASRTGRRETQYF
J gene: TRBJ1-5; D gene: TRBD1; clone size: NA; V gene: TRBV6-1; CDR3 DNA: TGTGCCGCGGGGCAACAGGGGGCGATTCAGCCCCAGCATTTT; CDR3 protein: CAAGQQGAIQPQHF
J gene: TRBJ2-7; D gene: TRBD1; clone size: few; V gene: TRBV10-2; CDR3 DNA: TGCGCCAGCAGTGATTTCAAGGGGTGGGACAGGGGTACCGAGCAGTACTTC; CDR3 protein: CASSDFKGWDRGTEQYF
J gene: TRBJ1-2; D gene: NA; clone size: NA; V gene: TRBV6-6; CDR3 DNA: TGTGCCAGCAGCCAGGGGTCGGGACCTGGCTACACCTTC; CDR3 protein: CASSQGSGPGYTF
J gene: TRBJ2-1; D gene: NA; clone size: NA; V gene: TRBV6-5; CDR3 DNA: TGTGCCAGCGGCGTGTGGAATGAGCAGTTCTTC; CDR3 protein: CASGVWNEQFF
J gene: TRBJ2-4; D gene: TRBD2; clone size: NA; V gene: TRBV5-1; CDR3 DNA: TGCGCCAGCAGCCACCTCGGACTAGCGGGGAGAGACATTCAGTACTTC; CDR3 protein: CASSHLGLAGRDIQYF
J gene: TRBJ2-7; D gene: NA; clone size: few; V gene: TRBV6-5; CDR3 DNA: TGTGCCAGCAGTTACTCGCGAGACCCCACATACGAGCAGTACTTC; CDR3 protein: CASSYSRDPTYEQYF
J gene: TRBJ2-2; D gene: NA; clone size: NA; V gene: TRBV2; CDR3 DNA: TGTGCCAGCACGAGACAGACGAACACCGGGGAGCTGTTTTTT; CDR3 protein: CASTRQTNTGELFF
J gene: TRBJ2-3; D gene: TRBD2; clone size: NA; V gene: TRBV6-4; CDR3 DNA: TGTGCCAGCAGTGACGGGCCTAGCGGGGGAACAGATACGCAGTATTTT; CDR3 protein: CASSDGPSGGTDTQYF
J gene: TRBJ1-5; D gene: NA; clone size: NA; V gene: TRBV15; CDR3 DNA: TGTGCCACCAGCAGGGACAGAAATCAGCCCCAGCATTTT; CDR3 protein: CATSRDRNQPQHF
J gene: TRBJ1-1; D gene: NA; clone size: NA; V gene: TRBV2; CDR3 DNA: TGTGCCAGCAGTACCAGACAGAACACTGAAGCTTTCTTT; CDR3 protein: CASSTRQNTEAFF
J gene: TRBJ2-7; D gene: TRBD1; clone size: medium-sized; V gene: TRBV5-1; CDR3 DNA: TGCGCCAGCAGCTCGTCGACAGGGGGTTCCTACGAGCAGTACTTC; CDR3 protein: CASSSSTGGSYEQYF
J gene: TRBJ2-1; D gene: TRBD2; clone size: NA; V gene: TRBV2; CDR3 DNA: TGTGCCAGCAGCTTGCCGGGACTAGCGGGGGGCACCTACAATGAGCAGTTCTTC; CDR3 protein: CASSLPGLAGGTYNEQFF
J gene: TRBJ1-6; D gene: TRBD1; clone size: few; V gene: TRBV11-2; CDR3 DNA: TGTGCCAGCAGCCTGAGACAGGGACATAATTCACCCCTCCACTTT; CDR3 protein: CASSLRQGHNSPLHF
J gene: TRBJ2-5; D gene: TRBD1; clone size: NA; V gene: TRBV6-5; CDR3 DNA: TGTGCCATTCAACTTTGGGACAGGGGATCGGAGACCCAGTACTTC; CDR3 protein: CAIQLWDRGSETQYF
J gene: TRBJ1-2; D gene: NA; clone size: medium-sized; V gene: TRBV6-1; CDR3 DNA: TGTGCCAGCAGTGACAGGATTTTCGACGGCTACACCTTC; CDR3 protein: CASSDRIFDGYTF
J gene: TRBJ2-7; D gene: NA; clone size: NA; V gene: TRBV11-3; CDR3 DNA: TGTGCCAGCAGCTTAGATCCTGACCACGAGCAGTACTTC; CDR3 protein: CASSLDPDHEQYF
J gene: TRBJ1-5; D gene: TRBD1; clone size: few; V gene: TRBV6-1; CDR3 DNA: TGTGCCAGCAGCCCTACAGGGGATCAGCCCCAGCATTTT; CDR3 protein: CASSPTGDQPQHF
J gene: TRBJ2-3; D gene: NA; clone size: NA; V gene: TRBV7-8; CDR3 DNA: TGTGCCAGCAGCTTTAACCTCCCCGGCGCAGATACGCAGTATTTT; CDR3 protein: CASSFNLPGADTQYF
J gene: TRBJ2-7; D gene: TRBD1; clone size: NA; V gene: TRBV28; CDR3 DNA: TGTGCCAGCGGTCTGGGGACAGGTCCCTCCTACGAGCAGTACTTC; CDR3 protein: CASGLGTGPSYEQYF
J gene: TRBJ1-2; D gene: NA; clone size: NA; V gene: TRBV19; CDR3 DNA: TGTGCCAGTAGCCCCTTGGCACGGATGGACTATGGCTACACCTTC; CDR3 protein: CASSPLARMDYGYTF
J gene: TRBJ2-7; D gene: NA; clone size: NA; V gene: TRBV5-1; CDR3 DNA: TGCGCCAGCAGCTTGGCAGACCCTCTATACGAGCAGTACTTC; CDR3 protein: CASSLADPLYEQYF
J gene: TRBJ1-3; D gene: NA; clone size: once; V gene: TRBV9; CDR3 DNA: TGTGCCAGCAGCGTAAGAGGACCTGGAAACACCATATATTTT; CDR3 protein: CASSVRGPGNTIYF
J gene: TRBJ2-1; D gene: TRBD1; clone size: NA; V gene: TRBV10-3; CDR3 DNA: TGTGCCATCAGTCCCGGGACAGCCTACAATGAGCAGTTCTTC; CDR3 protein: CAISPGTAYNEQFF
J gene: TRBJ2-1; D gene: TRBD2; clone size: many; V gene: TRBV10-3; CDR3 DNA: TGTGCCACGACAATGGGACTATTATACAATGAGCAGTTCTTC; CDR3 protein: CATTMGLLYNEQFF